This T cell receptor beta chain was identified during a study of T cells after yellow fever vaccination. The CDR3 spans 14 residues. Trimming removed 1 base from V and 5 bases from J, with 9 bases in between. Germline-derived CDR1 and CDR2 are LNHNV and YYDKDF (reference sequence). There are a few counts of this clonotype. As yet, its antigen is unknown. Whole-study findings and limits: Abundant contaminating clonotypes from the bulk population could appear in FACS-sorted repertoires.

TCRdb fed the 5' RACE reads into MiXCR, producing one record per CDR3 protein. This table holds more than 250,000 distinct CDR3 sequences, 6.8% found once. V is TRBV15 and J is TRBJ1-5, with D unclear. The clonotype comes from a man aged 18-30 years who received the YFV17D yellow fever vaccine. The sequences come from PBMCs, collected approximately 40 days after the first yellow fever vaccination. CDR3 region: CATSRVSRDQPQHF. The CDR3 bases are TGTGCCACCAGCAGAGTTTCTAGGGATCAGCCCCAGCATTTT.